This T cell receptor (beta chain) appears in the sequencing data of a study of control samples from healthy donors and cancer patients. V shed 5 bases and J shed 7 bases, with 14 bases lying between them. Germline V CDR1 and CDR2: MNHEY, SMNVEV (reference sequence). This CDR3 region has 13 residues. Assay: immunoSEQ multiplex PCR; the TCRdb copy retains only in-frame clones and omits some. The repertoire includes approximately 180,000 clones, 75% to 95% of them detected once, and around 2% sits in the top ten. There are a few counts of this clone. The receptor was derived from a woman aged 40 to 50 in good health. The rearrangement links TRBV27 to TRBJ1-1, with D possibly TRBD1 on 6 matching bases. Sequenced input: blood. The CDR3 DNA sequence: TGTGCCAGCAGTCCGGGGACACATCATGAAGCTTTCTTT. The encoded protein is CASSPGTHHEAFF.